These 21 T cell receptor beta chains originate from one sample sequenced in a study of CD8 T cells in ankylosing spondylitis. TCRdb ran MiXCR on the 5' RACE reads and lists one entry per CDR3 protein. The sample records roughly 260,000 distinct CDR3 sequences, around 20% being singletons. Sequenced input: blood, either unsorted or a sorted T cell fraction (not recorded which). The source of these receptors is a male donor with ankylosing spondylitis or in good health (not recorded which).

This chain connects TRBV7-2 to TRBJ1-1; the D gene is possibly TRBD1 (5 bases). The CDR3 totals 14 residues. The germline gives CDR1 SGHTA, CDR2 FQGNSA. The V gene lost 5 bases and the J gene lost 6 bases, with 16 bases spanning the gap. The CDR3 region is CASSAAGMRAEAFF. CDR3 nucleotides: TGTGCCAGCAGCGCGGCAGGGATGCGCGCTGAAGCTTTCTTT.

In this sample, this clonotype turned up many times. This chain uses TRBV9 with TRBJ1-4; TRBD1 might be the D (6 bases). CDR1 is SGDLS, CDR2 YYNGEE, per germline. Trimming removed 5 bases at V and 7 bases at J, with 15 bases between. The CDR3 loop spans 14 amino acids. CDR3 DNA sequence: TGTGCCAGCAGTCCCGGCGGGGGCATTGAAAAACTGTTTTTT. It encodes CASSPGGGIEKLFF.

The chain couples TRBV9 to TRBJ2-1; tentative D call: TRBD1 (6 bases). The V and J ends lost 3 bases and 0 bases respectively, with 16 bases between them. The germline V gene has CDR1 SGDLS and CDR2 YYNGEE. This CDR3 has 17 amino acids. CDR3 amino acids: CASSARGTGSSYNEQFF. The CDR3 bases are TGTGCCAGCAGCGCTAGGGGGACGGGGAGCTCCTACAATGAGCAGTTCTTC.

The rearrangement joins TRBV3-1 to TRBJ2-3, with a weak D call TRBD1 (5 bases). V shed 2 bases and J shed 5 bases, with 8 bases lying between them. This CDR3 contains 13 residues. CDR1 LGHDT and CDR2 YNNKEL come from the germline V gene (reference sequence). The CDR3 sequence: CASSQKGIDTQYF. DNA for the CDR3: TGTGCCAGCAGCCAAAAGGGGATAGATACGCAGTATTTT.

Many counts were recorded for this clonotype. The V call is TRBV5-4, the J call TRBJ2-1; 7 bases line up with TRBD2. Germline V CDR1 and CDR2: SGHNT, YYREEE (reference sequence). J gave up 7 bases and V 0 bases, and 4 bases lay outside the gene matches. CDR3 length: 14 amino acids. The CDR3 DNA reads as TGTGCCAGCAGCTTGGTGGTTAGCGGGAATGAGCAGTTCTTC. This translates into CASSLVVSGNEQFF.

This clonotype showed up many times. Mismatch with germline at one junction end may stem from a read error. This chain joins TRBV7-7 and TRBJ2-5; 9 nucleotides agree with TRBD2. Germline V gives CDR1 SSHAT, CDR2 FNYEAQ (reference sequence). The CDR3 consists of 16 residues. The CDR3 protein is CASSLSRAGGAETQYF. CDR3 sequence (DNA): TGTGCTAGCAGCTTATCGCGAGCGGGGGGTGCGGAGACCCAGTACTTC.

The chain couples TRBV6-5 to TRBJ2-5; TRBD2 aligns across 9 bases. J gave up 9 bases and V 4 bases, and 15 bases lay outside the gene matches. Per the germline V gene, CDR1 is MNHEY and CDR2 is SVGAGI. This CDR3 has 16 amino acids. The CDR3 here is CASSFSRGRAGPAQYF. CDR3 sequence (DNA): TGTGCCAGCAGTTTCTCCCGCGGGAGGGCGGGACCGGCCCAGTACTTC.

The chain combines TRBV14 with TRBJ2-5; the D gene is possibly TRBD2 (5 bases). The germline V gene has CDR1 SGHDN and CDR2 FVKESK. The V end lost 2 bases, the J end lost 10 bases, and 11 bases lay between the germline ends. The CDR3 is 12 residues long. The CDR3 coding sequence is TGTGCCAGCAGCCAAACTAGGTTGGACCAGTACTTC. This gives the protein CASSQTRLDQYF.

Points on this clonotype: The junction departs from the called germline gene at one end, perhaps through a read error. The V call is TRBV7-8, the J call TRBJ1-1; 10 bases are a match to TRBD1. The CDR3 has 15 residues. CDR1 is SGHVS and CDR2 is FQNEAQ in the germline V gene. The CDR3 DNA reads TGTACCAGCAGCCCGGGACAGGGGAGTGGCACTGAAGCTTTCTTT. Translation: CTSSPGQGSGTEAFF.

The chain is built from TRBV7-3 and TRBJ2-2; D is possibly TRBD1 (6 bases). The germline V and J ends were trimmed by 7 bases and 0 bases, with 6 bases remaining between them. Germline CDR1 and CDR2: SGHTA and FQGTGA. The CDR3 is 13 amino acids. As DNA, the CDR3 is TGTGCCAGCAAGGGGGCGAACACCGGGGAGCTGTTTTTT. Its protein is CASKGANTGELFF.

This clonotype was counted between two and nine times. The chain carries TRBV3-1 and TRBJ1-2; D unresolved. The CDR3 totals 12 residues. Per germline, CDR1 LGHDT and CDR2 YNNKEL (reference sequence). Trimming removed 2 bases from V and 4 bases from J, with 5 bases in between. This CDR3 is CASSQNSYGYTF. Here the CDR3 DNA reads TGTGCCAGCAGCCAAAACAGCTATGGCTACACCTTC.

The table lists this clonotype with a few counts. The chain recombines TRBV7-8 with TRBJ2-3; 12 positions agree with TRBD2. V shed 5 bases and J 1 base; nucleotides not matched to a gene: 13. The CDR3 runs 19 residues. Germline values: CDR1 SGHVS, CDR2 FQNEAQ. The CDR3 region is CASSHLLAGGPSGTDTQYF. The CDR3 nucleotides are TGTGCCAGCAGCCATCTCCTAGCGGGAGGGCCGAGTGGCACAGATACGCAGTATTTT.

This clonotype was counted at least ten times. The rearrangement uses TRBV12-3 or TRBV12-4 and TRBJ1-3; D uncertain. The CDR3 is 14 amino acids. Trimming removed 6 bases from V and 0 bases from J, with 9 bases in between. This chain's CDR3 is CASSPTFSGNTIYF. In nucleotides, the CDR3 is TGTGCCAGCAGCCCGACCTTCTCTGGAAACACCATATATTTT.

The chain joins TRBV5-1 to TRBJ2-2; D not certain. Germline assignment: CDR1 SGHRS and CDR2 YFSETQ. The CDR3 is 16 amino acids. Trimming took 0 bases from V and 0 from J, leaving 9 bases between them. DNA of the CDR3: TGCGCCAGCAGCTTGGGGCCTGTTTCGAACACCGGGGAGCTGTTTTTT. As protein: CASSLGPVSNTGELFF.

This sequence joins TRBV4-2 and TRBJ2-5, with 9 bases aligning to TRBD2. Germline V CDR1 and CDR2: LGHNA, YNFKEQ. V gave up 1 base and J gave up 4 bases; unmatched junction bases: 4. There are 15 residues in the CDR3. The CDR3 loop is CASSQVAGASETQYF. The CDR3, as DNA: TGTGCCAGCAGCCAAGTAGCGGGAGCGTCAGAGACCCAGTACTTC.

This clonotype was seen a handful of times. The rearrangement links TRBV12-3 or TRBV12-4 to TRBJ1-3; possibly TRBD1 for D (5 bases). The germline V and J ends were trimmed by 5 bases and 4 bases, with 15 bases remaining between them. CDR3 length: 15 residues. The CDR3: CASSTSGAQGNTIYF. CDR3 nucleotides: TGTGCCAGCAGTACTTCCGGGGCGCAGGGAAACACCATATATTTT.

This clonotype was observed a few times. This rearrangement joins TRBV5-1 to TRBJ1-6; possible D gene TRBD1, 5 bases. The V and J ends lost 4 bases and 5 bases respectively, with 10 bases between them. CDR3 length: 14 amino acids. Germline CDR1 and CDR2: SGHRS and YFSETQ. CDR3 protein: CASSPGLDNSPLHF. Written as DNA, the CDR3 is TGCGCCAGCAGCCCGGGGCTCGATAATTCACCCCTCCACTTT.

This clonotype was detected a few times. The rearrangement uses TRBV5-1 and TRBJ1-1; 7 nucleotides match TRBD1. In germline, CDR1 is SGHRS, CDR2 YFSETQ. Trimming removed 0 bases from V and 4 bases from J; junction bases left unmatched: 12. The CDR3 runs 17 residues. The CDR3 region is CASSLVRTSDRATEAFF. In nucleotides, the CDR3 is TGCGCCAGCAGCTTGGTCCGGACCAGCGACAGGGCCACTGAAGCTTTCTTT.

The CDR3 bases are TGTGCCAGCAGTTTACTGGCTAGCGGGGGGATTAGCACAGATACGCAGTATTTT. Its translation is CASSLLASGGISTDTQYF. The V and J genes are TRBV28 and TRBJ2-3, with 11 bases identical to TRBD2. Losses at the gene ends were 2 bases for V and 0 bases for J; bases not matched to a gene: 7. This CDR3 has 18 amino acids. The germline CDR1 and CDR2 sequences are MDHEN and SYDVKM.

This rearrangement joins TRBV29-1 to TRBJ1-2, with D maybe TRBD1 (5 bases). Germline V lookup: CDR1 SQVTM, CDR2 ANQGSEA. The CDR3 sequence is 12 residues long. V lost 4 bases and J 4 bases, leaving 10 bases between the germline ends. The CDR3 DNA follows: TGCAGCGTTGGCGGGGGACCCTATGGCTACACCTTC. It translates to CSVGGGPYGYTF.

CDR3 in DNA: TGTGCCAGCTCACCACAAGAACAGGGGGCAGATACGCAGTATTTT. Translated: CASSPQEQGADTQYF. The chain links TRBV18 to TRBJ2-3; 8 bases align to TRBD1. In germline, CDR1 is KGHSH, CDR2 LQKENI. The ends lost 1 base at V and 4 bases at J; junction bases unmatched: 4. There are 15 residues in the CDR3.